The entry below describes one T cell receptor (beta chain). These data are taken from a study of identical twins. The CDR3 loop spans 14 amino acids. Germline V CDR1 and CDR2: MNHEY, SVGEGT. V was pared by 7 bases and J by 2 bases, with 12 bases between. TCRdb used MiXCR to reprocess the 5' RACE reads, holding one entry per CDR3 protein. This sample has 400,000 to 550,000 distinct CDR3 sequences; roughly 24% occur once, and the top ten carry about 2.7%. In addition, the sample was reused for a study of T cells expressing NK-cell markers.

The chain joins TRBV6-2 or TRBV6-3 to TRBJ2-1; a weak D match, TRBD1 (6 bases). The sequence was collected from a woman in her late teens or twenties in good health. Sample: CD4+ T cells sorted from blood. CDR3 sequence reads: CASNLDRAYNEQFF. The CDR3, as DNA: TGTGCCAGCAACCTGGACAGAGCCTACAATGAGCAGTTCTTC.